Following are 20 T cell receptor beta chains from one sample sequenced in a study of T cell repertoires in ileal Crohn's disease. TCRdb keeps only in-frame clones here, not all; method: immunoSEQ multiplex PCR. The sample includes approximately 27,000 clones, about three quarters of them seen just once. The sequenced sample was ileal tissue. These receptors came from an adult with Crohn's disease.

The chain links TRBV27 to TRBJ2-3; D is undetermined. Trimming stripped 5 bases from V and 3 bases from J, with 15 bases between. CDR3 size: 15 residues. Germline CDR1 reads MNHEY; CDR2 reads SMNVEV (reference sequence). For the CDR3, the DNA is TGTGCCAGCAGTCCTCATCTAACTCGGACAGATACGCAGTATTTT. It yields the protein CASSPHLTRTDTQYF.

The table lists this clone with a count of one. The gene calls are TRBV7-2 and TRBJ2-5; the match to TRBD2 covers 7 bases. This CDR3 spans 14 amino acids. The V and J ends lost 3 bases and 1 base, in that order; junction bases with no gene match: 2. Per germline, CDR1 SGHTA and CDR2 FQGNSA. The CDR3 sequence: CASSFGGGQETQYF. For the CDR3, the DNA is TGTGCCAGCAGCTTCGGCGGGGGCCAAGAGACCCAGTACTTC.

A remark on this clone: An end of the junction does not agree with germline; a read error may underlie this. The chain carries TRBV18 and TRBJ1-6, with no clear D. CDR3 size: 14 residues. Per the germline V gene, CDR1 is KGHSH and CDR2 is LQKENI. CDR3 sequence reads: CASSPESYNSPLHF. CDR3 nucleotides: TGTGCCAGCTCACCAGAATCCTATAATTCCCCCCTCCACTTT.

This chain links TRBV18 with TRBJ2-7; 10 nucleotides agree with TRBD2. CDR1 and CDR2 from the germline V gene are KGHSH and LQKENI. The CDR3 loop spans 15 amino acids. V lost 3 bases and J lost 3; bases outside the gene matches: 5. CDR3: CASSPKLAGGYEQYF. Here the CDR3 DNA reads TGTGCCAGCTCACCCAAATTAGCGGGGGGCTACGAGCAGTACTTC.

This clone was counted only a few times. CDR3 DNA: TGTGCCAGCAGCTTGGCCGGGGGTGGGACTGAAGCTTTCTTT. Translated: CASSLAGGGTEAFF. The chain has TRBV5-4 and TRBJ1-1, with D possibly matching TRBD1 (5 bases). The CDR3 sequence is 14 residues long. V lost 0 bases, J lost 5 bases, and 11 bases lay in between. Germline values: CDR1 SGHNT, CDR2 YYREEE (reference sequence). The full variable domain, completed using reference TRBV5-4 and TRBJ1-1, is ETGVTQSPTHLIKTRGQQVTLRCSSQSGHNTVSWYQQALGQGPQFIFQYYREEENGRGNFPPRFSGLQFPNYSSELNVNALELDDSALYLCASSLAGGGTEAFFGQGTRLTVV.

CDR3 loop: CASSAGPGQGTGKLFF. CDR3 DNA sequence: TGTGCCAGCAGTGCGGGGCCGGGACAGGGGACGGGGAAACTGTTTTTT. The gene calls are TRBV2 and TRBJ1-4; 10 bases fit TRBD1. V dropped 4 bases and J dropped 11; count of bases not matched to a gene: 13. Germline V gene sequence: CDR1 SNHLY, CDR2 FYNNEI. The CDR3 runs 16 residues.

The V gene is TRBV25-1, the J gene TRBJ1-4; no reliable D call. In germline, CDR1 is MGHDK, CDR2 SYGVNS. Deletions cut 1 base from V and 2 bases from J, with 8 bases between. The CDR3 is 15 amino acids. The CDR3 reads CASSESGKTNEKLFF. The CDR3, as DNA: TGTGCCAGCAGTGAATCCGGGAAGACTAATGAAAAACTGTTTTTT.

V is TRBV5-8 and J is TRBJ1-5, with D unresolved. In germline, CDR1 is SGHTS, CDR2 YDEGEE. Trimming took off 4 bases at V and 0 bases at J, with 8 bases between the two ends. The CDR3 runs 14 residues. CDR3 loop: CASSTEYSNQPQHF. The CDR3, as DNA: TGTGCCAGCAGCACAGAGTATAGCAATCAGCCCCAGCATTTT.

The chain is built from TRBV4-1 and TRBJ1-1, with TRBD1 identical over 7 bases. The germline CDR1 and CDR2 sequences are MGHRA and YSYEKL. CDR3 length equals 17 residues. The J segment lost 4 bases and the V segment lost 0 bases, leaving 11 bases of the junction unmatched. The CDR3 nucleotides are TGCGCCAGCAGCCAAGACTCGAGGGGGCGGTTGGGCACTGAAGCTTTCTTT. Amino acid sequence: CASSQDSRGRLGTEAFF.

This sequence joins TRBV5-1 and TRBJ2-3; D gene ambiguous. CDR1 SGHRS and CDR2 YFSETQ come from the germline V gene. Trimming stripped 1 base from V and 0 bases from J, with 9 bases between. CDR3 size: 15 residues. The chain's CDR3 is CASSLLALSTDTQYF. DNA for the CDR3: TGCGCCAGCAGCTTGTTAGCCCTGAGCACAGATACGCAGTATTTT.

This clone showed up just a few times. Here the CDR3 reads CASSFIRSEQYF. The CDR3 DNA is TGTGCCAGCAGCTTCATCCGGAGCGAGCAGTACTTC. The chain joins TRBV7-8 to TRBJ2-7; D gene uncertain. V was clipped by 3 bases and J by 6 bases, with 9 bases between them. This CDR3 comprises 12 residues. In germline, CDR1 is SGHVS, CDR2 FQNEAQ.

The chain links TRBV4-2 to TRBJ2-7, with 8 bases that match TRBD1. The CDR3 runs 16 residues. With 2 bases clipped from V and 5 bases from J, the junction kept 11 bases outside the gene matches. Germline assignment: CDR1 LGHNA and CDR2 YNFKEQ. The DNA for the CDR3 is TGTGCCAGCAGCCAACTAAAAACAGGGGGAAGCCACGAGCAGTACTTC. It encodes CASSQLKTGGSHEQYF.

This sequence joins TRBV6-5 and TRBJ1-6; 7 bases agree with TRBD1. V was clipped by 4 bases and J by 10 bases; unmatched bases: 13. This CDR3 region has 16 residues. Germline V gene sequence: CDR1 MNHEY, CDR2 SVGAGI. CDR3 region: CASSSIFRDSLSPLHF. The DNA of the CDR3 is TGTGCCAGCAGTTCCATTTTCCGGGACAGTCTCTCACCCCTCCACTTT.

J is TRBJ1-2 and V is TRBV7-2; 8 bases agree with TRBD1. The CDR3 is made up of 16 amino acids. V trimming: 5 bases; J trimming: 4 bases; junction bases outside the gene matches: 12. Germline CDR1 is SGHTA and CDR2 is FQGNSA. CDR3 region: CASSRNQGALGYGYTF. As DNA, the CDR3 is TGTGCCAGCAGCCGAAACCAGGGGGCTCTGGGCTATGGCTACACCTTC.

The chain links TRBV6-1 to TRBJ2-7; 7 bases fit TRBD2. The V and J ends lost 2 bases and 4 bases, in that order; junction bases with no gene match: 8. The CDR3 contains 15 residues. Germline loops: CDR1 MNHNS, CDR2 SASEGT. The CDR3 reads CASSEMGGEVYEQYF. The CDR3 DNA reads TGTGCCAGCAGTGAAATGGGGGGGGAAGTGTACGAGCAGTACTTC.

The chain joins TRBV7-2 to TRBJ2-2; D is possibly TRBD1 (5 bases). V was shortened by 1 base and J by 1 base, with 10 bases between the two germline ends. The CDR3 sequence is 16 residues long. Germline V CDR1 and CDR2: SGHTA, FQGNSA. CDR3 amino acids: CASSLGATGNTGELFF. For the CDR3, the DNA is TGTGCCAGCAGCTTAGGTGCAACAGGGAACACCGGGGAGCTGTTTTTT.

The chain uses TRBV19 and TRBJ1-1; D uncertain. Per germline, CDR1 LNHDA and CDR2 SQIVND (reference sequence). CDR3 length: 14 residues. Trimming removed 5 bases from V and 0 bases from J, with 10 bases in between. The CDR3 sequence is CASSRGVMNTEAFF. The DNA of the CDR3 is TGTGCCAGTAGTCGGGGAGTCATGAACACTGAAGCTTTCTTT.

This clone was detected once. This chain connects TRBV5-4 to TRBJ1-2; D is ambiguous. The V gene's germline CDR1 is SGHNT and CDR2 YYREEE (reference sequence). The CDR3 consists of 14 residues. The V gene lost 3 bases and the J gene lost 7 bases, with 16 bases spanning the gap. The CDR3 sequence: CASSSGGFVTGYTF. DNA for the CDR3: TGTGCCAGCAGCTCGGGAGGATTTGTTACTGGCTACACCTTC.

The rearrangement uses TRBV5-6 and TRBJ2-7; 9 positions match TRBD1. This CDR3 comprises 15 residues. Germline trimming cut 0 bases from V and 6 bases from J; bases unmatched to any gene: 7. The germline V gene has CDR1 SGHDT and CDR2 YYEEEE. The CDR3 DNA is TGTGCCAGCAGCTTGGTGGACAGGGGTCCGGGCGAGCAGTACTTC. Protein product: CASSLVDRGPGEQYF.

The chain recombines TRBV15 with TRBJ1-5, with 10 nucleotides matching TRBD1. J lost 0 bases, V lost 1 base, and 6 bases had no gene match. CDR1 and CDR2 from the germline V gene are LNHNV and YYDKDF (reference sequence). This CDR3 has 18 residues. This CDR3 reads CATSRADRGLFSNQPQHF. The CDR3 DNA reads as TGTGCCACCAGCAGAGCCGACAGGGGGCTTTTTAGCAATCAGCCCCAGCATTTT.